Listed below are T cell receptor beta chains from one sample, sequenced in a study of T cells in Graves' hyperthyroidism and ophthalmopathy. TCRdb re-derived calls from the multiplex PCR reads in MiXCR, one entry per CDR3 protein. The sample includes about 710,000 distinct CDR3 sequences, roughly 15% seen only once; the top ten take roughly 8%. Sequenced input: blood. The receptors shown here come from a young man with Graves' hyperthyroidism. CDR3s include the opening cysteine and the closing phenylalanine or tryptophan. The D gene is left open where the match is weak. Expanded clones get a size class; other rows say once, few or many, or leave the size out.

clone size,D gene,J gene,V gene,CDR3 DNA,CDR3 protein
many,TRBD1,TRBJ2-7,TRBV28,TGTGCCAGCAGTTTATGGCTCGGGGACAGGGGGCCTAGGAACGAGCAGTACTTC,CASSLWLGDRGPRNEQYF
.,.,TRBJ2-1,TRBV4-1,TGCGCCAGCAGCCAAGCAGTCAATGAGCAGTTCTTC,CASSQAVNEQFF
many,.,TRBJ2-7,TRBV28,TGTGCCAGCAGTTTCTTCGTCGGGGCGGCGGCAGGGCAGTACTTC,CASSFFVGAAAGQYF
.,.,TRBJ2-5,TRBV7-9,TGTGCCAGCAGCTTACCCCGGCCAGGGGAAGAGACCCAGTACTTC,CASSLPRPGEETQYF
few,.,TRBJ2-2,TRBV29-1,TGCAGCGTTGACCCCAGACCCACCGGGGAGCTGTTTTTT,CSVDPRPTGELFF
many,TRBD1,TRBJ1-2,TRBV7-3,TGTGCCAGCAGCCCCACAGGGGGCCATGGCTACACCTTC,CASSPTGGHGYTF
.,TRBD2,TRBJ2-3,TRBV7-2,TGTGCCAGCAGCGCGACTAGCGGGAGGGCAGCAGATACGCAGTATTTT,CASSATSGRAADTQYF
once,.,TRBJ2-2,TRBV7-7,TGTGCTAGCAGCTTTGCTACCACTATTTTCGCCGGGGAGCTGTTTTTT,CASSFATTIFAGELFF
.,.,TRBJ2-3,TRBV5-4,TGTGCCAGCAGCACCGGGGAGGATACGCAGTATTTT,CASSTGEDTQYF
few,.,TRBJ2-5,TRBV29-1,TGCAGCGTTGCGTCAGTCATGGAGACCCAGTACTTC,CSVASVMETQYF
many,.,TRBJ2-7,TRBV18,TGTGCCAGCTCAGAACAGGGTTTGGAGCAGTACTTC,CASSEQGLEQYF
many,.,TRBJ2-7,TRBV27,TGTGCCAGCAAAAACGGGGCCGAGTGGTACGAGCAGTACTTC,CASKNGAEWYEQYF
.,TRBD2,TRBJ2-1,TRBV7-6,TGTGCCAGCAGCCCCCACACAGTAGCGGGAGGAGGCTCCTACAATGAGCAGTTCTTC,CASSPHTVAGGGSYNEQFF
.,TRBD1,TRBJ2-1,TRBV5-5,TGTGCCAGCAGCTTCCGGGACAGGGGTGGCTCCTACAATGAGCAGTTCTTC,CASSFRDRGGSYNEQFF
.,.,TRBJ2-3,TRBV4-2,TGTGCCAGCAGCCAAGATCCTAACGCAGATACGCAGTATTTT,CASSQDPNADTQYF
.,TRBD2,TRBJ2-7,TRBV14,TGTGCCAGCAGCTCACTAGCGGGAGTAAGGCACGAGCAGTACTTC,CASSSLAGVRHEQYF
many,.,TRBJ2-7,TRBV11-2,TGTGCCAGCAGCTTAGGTGGAGGGTCGTCATCCTACGAGCAGTACTTC,CASSLGGGSSSYEQYF
.,.,TRBJ2-1,TRBV20-1,TGCAGTGCTAGAGATATCGGGGGAGGTTTTAGCGATGAGCAGTTCTTC,CSARDIGGGFSDEQFF
few,.,TRBJ2-5,TRBV3-1,TGTGCCAGCAGCCCCGATACCGGGGAGACCCAGTACTTC,CASSPDTGETQYF
many,TRBD1,TRBJ2-2,TRBV6-2/TRBV6-3,TGTGCCAGCAGCGGGACAGAGACCGGGGAGCTGTTTTTT,CASSGTETGELFF
few,.,TRBJ1-1,TRBV25-1,TGTGCCAGCAGTGAAGGCCCCCGAGGGACTGAAGCTTTCTTT,CASSEGPRGTEAFF
.,.,TRBJ1-5,TRBV20-1,TGCAGTGCTAGAGATCCAACAGGAGGTAGCAATCAGCCCCAGCATTTT,CSARDPTGGSNQPQHF